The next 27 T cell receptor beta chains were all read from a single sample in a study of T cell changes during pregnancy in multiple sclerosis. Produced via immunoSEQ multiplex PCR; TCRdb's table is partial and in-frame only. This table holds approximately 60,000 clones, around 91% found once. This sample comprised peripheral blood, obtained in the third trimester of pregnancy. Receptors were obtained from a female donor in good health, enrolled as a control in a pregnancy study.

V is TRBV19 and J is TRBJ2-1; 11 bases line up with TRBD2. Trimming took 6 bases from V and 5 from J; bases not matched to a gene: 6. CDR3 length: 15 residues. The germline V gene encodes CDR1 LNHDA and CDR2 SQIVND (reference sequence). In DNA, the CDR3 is TGTGCCAGTAGGATTGGGACTAGCGGAAACAATGAGCAGTTCTTC. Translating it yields CASRIGTSGNNEQFF.

DNA for the CDR3: TGCGCCAGCAGCCAGGACGGAAGCGGGGGGAACTACGAGCAGTACTTC. Protein sequence: CASSQDGSGGNYEQYF. The J gene is TRBJ2-7, the V gene TRBV4-3; 9 positions match TRBD2. With V trimmed by 3 bases and J by 3 bases, 9 bases remained unmatched. The CDR3 loop spans 16 amino acids. Germline V CDR1 and CDR2: LGHNA, YSLEER.

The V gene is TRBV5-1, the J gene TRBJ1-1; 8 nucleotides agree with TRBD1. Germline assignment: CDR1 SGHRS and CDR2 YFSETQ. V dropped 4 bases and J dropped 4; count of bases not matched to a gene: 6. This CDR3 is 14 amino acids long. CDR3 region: CASSLTGVGTEAFF. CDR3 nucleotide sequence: TGCGCCAGCAGCCTGACAGGGGTAGGCACTGAAGCTTTCTTT. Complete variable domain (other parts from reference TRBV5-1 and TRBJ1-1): KAGVTQTPRYLIKTRGQQVTLSCSPISGHRSVSWYQQTPGQGLQFLFEYFSETQRNKGNFPGRFSGRQFSNSRSEMNVSTLELGDSALYLCASSLTGVGTEAFFGQGTRLTVV.

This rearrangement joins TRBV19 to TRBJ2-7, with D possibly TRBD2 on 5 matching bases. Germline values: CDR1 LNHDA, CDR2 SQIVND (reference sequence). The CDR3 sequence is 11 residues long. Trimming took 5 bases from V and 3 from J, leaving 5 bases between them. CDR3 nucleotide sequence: TGTGCCAGTAGTCGGGGCTACGAGCAGTACTTC. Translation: CASSRGYEQYF.

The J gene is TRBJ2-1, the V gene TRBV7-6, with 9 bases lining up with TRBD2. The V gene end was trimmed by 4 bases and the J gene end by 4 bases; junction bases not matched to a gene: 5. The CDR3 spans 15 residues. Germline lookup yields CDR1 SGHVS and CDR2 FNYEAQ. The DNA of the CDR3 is TGTGCCAGCAGCTCGACTAGCGGCACTTACAATGAGCAGTTCTTC. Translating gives CASSSTSGTYNEQFF.

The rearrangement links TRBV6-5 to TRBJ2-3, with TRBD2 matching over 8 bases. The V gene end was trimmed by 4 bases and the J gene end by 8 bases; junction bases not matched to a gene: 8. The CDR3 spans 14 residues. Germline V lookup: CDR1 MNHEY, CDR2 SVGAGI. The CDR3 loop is CASSSASGPPTQYF. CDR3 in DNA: TGTGCCAGCAGTTCAGCTAGCGGGCCGCCTACGCAGTATTTT.

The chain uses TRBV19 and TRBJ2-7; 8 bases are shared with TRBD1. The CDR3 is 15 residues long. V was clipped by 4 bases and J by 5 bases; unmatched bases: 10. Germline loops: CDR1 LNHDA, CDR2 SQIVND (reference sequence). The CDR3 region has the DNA TGTGCCAGTAGTAACAGTGGGGACAGGTCCCACGAGCAGTACTTC. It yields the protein CASSNSGDRSHEQYF.

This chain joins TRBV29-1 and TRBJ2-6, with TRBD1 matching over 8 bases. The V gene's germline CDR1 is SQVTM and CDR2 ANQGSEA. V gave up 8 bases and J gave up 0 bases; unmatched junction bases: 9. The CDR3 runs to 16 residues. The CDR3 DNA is TGCAGCTTTCTAGGACAGGGAATCTCTGGGGCCAACGTCCTGACTTTC. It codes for CSFLGQGISGANVLTF.

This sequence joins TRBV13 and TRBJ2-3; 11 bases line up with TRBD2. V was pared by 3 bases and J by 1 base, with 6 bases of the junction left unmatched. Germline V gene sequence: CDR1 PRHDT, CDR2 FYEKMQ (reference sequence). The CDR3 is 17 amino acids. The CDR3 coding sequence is TGTGCCAGCAGCTTGTCTAGCGGGGGGACGGGCACAGATACGCAGTATTTT. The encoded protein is CASSLSSGGTGTDTQYF.

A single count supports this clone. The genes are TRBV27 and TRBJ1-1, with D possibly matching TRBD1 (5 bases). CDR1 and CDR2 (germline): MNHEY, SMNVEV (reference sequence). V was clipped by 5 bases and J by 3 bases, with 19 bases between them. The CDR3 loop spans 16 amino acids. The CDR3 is CASSQGAHGRDTEAFF. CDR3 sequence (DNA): TGTGCCAGCAGTCAAGGGGCCCACGGGAGGGACACTGAAGCTTTCTTT.

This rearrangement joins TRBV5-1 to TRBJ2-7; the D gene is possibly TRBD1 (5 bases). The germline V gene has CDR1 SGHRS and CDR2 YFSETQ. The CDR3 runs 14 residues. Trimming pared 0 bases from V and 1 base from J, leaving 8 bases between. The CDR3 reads CASSLGDSSYEQYF. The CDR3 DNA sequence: TGCGCCAGCAGCTTGGGTGACAGTTCCTACGAGCAGTACTTC. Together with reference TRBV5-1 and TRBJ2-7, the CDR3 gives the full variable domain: KAGVTQTPRYLIKTRGQQVTLSCSPISGHRSVSWYQQTPGQGLQFLFEYFSETQRNKGNFPGRFSGRQFSNSRSEMNVSTLELGDSALYLCASSLGDSSYEQYFGPGTRLTVT.

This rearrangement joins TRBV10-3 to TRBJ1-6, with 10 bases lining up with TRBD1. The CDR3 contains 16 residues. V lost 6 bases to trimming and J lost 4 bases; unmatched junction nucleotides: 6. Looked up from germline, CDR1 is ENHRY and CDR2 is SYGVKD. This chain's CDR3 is CAISRTGGSYNSPLHF. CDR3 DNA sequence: TGTGCCATCAGCCGGACAGGGGGATCTTATAATTCACCCCTCCACTTT.

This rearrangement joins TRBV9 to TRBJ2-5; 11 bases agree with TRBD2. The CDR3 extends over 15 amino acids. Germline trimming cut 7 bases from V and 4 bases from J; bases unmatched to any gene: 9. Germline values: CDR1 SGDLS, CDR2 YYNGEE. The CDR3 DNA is TGTGCCAGCTCCCCCTTAGCGGGAGGGCTAGAGACCCAGTACTTC. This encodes CASSPLAGGLETQYF.

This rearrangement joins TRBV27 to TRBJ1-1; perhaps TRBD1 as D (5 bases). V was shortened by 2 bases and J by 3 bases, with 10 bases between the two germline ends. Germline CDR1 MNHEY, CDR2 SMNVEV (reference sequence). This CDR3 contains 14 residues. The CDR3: CASSLKGADTEAFF. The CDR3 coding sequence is TGTGCCAGCAGTTTAAAAGGGGCGGACACTGAAGCTTTCTTT.

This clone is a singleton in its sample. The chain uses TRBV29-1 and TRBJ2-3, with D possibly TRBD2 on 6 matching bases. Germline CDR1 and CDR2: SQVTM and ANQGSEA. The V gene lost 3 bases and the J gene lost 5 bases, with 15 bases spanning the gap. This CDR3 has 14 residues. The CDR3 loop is CSVEGTQEGDTQYF. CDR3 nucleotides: TGCAGCGTTGAGGGGACCCAGGAGGGAGATACGCAGTATTTT.

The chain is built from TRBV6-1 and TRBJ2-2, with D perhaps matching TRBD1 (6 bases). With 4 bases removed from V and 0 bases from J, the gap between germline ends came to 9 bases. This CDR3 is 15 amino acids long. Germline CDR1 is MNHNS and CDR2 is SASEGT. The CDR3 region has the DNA TGTGCCAGCAGTGCCGGGACAACGAACACCGGGGAGCTGTTTTTT. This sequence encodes CASSAGTTNTGELFF.

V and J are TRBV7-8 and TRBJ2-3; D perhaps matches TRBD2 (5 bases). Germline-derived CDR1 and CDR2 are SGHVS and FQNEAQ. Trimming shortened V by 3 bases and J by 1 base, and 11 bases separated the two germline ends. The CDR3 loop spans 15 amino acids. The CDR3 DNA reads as TGTGCCAGCAGCTTGATGGTGGGAGGCACAGATACGCAGTATTTT. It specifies CASSLMVGGTDTQYF.

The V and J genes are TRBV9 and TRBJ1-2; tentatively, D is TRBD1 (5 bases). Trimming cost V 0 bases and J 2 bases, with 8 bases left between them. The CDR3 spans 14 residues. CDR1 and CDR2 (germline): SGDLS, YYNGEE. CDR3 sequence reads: CASSVGQGNYGYTF. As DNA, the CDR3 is TGTGCCAGCAGCGTAGGGCAGGGCAACTATGGCTACACCTTC.

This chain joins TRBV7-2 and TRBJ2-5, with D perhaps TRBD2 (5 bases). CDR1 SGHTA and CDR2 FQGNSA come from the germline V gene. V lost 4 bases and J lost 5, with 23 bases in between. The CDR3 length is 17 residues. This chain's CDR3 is CASSSPPGSARGETQYF. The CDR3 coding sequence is TGTGCCAGCAGCTCACCTCCGGGGAGCGCTCGCGGGGAGACCCAGTACTTC. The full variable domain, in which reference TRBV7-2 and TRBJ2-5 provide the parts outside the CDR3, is GAGVSQSPSNKVTEKGKDVELRCDPISGHTALYWYRQSLGQGLEFLIYFQGNSAPDKSGLPSDRFSAERTGGSVSTLTIQRTQQEDSAVYLCASSSPPGSARGETQYFGPGTRLLVL.

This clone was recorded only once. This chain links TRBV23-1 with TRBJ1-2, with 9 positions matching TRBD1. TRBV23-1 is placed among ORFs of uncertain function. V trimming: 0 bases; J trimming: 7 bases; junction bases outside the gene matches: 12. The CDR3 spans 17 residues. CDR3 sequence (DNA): TGCGCCAGCAGTCAATCGCGGTCCGGGACAGGGCCGGCTGGCTACACCTTC. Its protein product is CASSQSRSGTGPAGYTF.

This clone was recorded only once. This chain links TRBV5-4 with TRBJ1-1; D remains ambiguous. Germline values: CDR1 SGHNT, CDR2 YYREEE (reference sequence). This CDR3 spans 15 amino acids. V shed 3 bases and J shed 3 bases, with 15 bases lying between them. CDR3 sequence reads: CASSSQSHRDTEAFF. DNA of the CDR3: TGTGCCAGCAGCTCTCAATCACACCGGGACACTGAAGCTTTCTTT.

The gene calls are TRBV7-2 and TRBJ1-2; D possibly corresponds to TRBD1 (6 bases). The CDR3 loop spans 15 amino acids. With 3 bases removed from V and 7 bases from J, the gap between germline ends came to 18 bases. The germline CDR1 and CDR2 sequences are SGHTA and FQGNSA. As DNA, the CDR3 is TGTGCCAGCAGCTTTTACGGACAGCACCTGAGTGGCTACACCTTC. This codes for CASSFYGQHLSGYTF.

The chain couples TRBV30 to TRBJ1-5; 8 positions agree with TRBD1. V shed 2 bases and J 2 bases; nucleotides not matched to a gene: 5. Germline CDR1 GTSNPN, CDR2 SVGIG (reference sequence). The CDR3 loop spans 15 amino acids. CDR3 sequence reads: CAWSQGTGRNQPQHF. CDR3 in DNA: TGTGCCTGGAGTCAAGGGACAGGTCGCAATCAGCCCCAGCATTTT.

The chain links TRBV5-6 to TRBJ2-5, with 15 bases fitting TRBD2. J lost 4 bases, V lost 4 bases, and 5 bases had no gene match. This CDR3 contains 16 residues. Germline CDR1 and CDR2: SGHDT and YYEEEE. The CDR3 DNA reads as TGTGCCAGCAGCGATGGACTAGCGGGGGGGACAGAGACCCAGTACTTC. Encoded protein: CASSDGLAGGTETQYF. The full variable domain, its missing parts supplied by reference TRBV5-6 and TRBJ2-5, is DAGVTQSPTHLIKTRGQQVTLRCSPKSGHDTVSWYQQALGQGPQFIFQYYEEEERQRGNFPDRFSGHQFPNYSSELNVNALLLGDSALYLCASSDGLAGGTETQYFGPGTRLLVL.

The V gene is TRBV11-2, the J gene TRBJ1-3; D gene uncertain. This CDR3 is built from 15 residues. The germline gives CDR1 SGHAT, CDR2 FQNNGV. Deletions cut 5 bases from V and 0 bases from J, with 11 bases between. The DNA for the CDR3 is TGTGCCAGCAGCCCTTTCGGGTCCTCTGGAAACACCATATATTTT. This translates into CASSPFGSSGNTIYF.

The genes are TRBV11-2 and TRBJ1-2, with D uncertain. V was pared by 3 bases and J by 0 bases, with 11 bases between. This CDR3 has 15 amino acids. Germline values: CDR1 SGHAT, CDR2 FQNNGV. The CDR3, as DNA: TGTGCCAGCAGCTTTGGATGGGCAGCTAACTATGGCTACACCTTC. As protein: CASSFGWAANYGYTF.

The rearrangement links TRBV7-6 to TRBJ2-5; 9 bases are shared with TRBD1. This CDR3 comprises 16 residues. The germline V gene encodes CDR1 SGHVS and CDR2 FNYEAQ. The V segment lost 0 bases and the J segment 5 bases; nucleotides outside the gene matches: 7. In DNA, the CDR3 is TGTGCCAGCAGCTTAGCAGTAGGACAGGGGAGTGAGACCCAGTACTTC. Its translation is CASSLAVGQGSETQYF.